This T cell receptor beta chain came from a study of blood T cell repertoires in COVID-19. Study context: COVID-19 samples collected from the United States, Italy and Spain covered acute and convalescent phases. PBMCs, B-cell-depleted T cells, or T cells were the source of the cDNA or gDNA that made up the material.

The CDR3 runs to 14 residues. Losses at the gene ends were 4 bases for V and 7 bases for J; bases not matched to a gene: 7. Germline CDR1 SEHNR, CDR2 FQNEAQ (reference sequence). In the authors' methods: Estimation of nucleated cell counts was performed using reference gene primer amplification. The data were produced by immunoSEQ multiplex PCR, yet TCRdb's version contains in-frame clones alone and is incomplete. D and trimming come from the DNA, and the V and J calls and clone size come from that table. The table has approximately 190,000 clones, around 83% seen once. The chain has TRBV7-9 and TRBJ1-2; TRBD1 aligns across 9 bases. Source material: peripheral blood. This receptor was obtained from a woman in her forties with acute or convalescent COVID-19. The DNA of the CDR3 is TGTGCCAGCAGCTCAAAACAGGGGGCGAGTGGCTACACCTTC. Translated, it gives CASSSKQGASGYTF.